The 25 T cell receptor beta chains given below trace back to one sample, sequenced in a study of T cell responses to AZD1222 COVID-19 vaccine. Sequencing was performed with immunoSEQ multiplex PCR; in TCRdb, only in-frame clones are kept and a portion is missing. The table shows roughly 150,000 clones, with 70% to 90% occurring only once. Sequences were derived from peripheral blood, sampled on day 0 of AZD1222 vaccination. Receptors originate from an adult in good health.

V usage is TRBV19 and J usage is TRBJ2-3, with 10 positions matching TRBD1. Germline lookup yields CDR1 LNHDA and CDR2 SQIVND (reference sequence). The CDR3 has 15 amino acids. The junction had 4 bases not matched to a gene; V was cut back by 4 bases and J by 3 bases. CDR3 DNA sequence: TGTGCCAGTAGTACCAGGACAGGGGGAACAGATACGCAGTATTTT. It is translated as CASSTRTGGTDTQYF.

The CDR3 sequence is CASSPLRREGDYGYTF. As DNA, the CDR3 is TGTGCCAGCTCACCACTTCGACGGGAAGGAGACTATGGCTACACCTTC. The chain uses TRBV18 and TRBJ1-2; D remains ambiguous. V lost 1 base, J lost 3 bases, and 15 bases lay in between. The germline gives CDR1 KGHSH, CDR2 LQKENI. This CDR3 has 16 residues.

The rearrangement links TRBV28 to TRBJ2-1, with TRBD2 matching 7 bases. In germline, CDR1 is MDHEN, CDR2 SYDVKM. The CDR3 runs 15 residues. V was pared by 7 bases and J by 6 bases, with 12 bases of the junction left unmatched. The CDR3 loop is CASTLGGGFVNEQFF. The CDR3 nucleotides read TGTGCCAGCACCCTTGGGGGGGGGTTCGTCAATGAGCAGTTCTTC.

The chain couples TRBV11-2 to TRBJ2-3; TRBD1 matches at 7 bases. CDR3 length: 14 residues. Germline values: CDR1 SGHAT, CDR2 FQNNGV. V lost 1 base, J lost 6 bases, and 4 bases stayed unmatched. Here the CDR3 reads CASSLVQGVDTQYF. Here the CDR3 DNA reads TGTGCCAGCAGCTTAGTTCAGGGGGTGGATACGCAGTATTTT.

V is TRBV9 and J is TRBJ2-7; 10 nucleotides agree with TRBD2. Germline V gene data show CDR1 as SGDLS and CDR2 as YYNGEE. V shed 0 bases, J shed 11 bases, and the junction held 5 bases outside the gene matches. This CDR3 has 13 amino acids. CDR3 residues: CASSVEREGLKYF. CDR3 sequence (DNA): TGTGCCAGCAGCGTAGAGCGGGAGGGCTTGAAGTACTTC.

This chain joins TRBV3-1 (or the pseudogene TRBV3-2) and TRBJ1-5; 7 nucleotides agree with TRBD1. Germline-derived CDR1 and CDR2 are LGHDT and YNNKEL (reference sequence). This CDR3 is 12 amino acids long. V dropped 6 bases and J dropped 9; count of bases not matched to a gene: 5. This CDR3 is CASSHEGAPQHF. CDR3 in DNA: TGTGCCAGCAGTCACGAGGGGGCGCCCCAGCATTTT.

The chain links TRBV18 to TRBJ2-7, with 7 nucleotides matching TRBD1. The V and J ends lost 4 bases and 4 bases, in that order; junction bases with no gene match: 10. The CDR3 spans 15 residues. Germline assignment: CDR1 KGHSH and CDR2 LQKENI. The CDR3 DNA follows: TGTGCCAGCTCACTTGGGGGACAGACCCTTTACGAGCAGTACTTC. Translated: CASSLGGQTLYEQYF.

The rearrangement joins TRBV6-5 to TRBJ1-4, with a possible D match to TRBD1 (5 bases). Trimming cost V 4 bases and J 3 bases, with 12 bases left between them. The length of the CDR3 is 15 residues. In germline, CDR1 is MNHEY, CDR2 SVGAGI. Written as DNA, the CDR3 is TGTGCCAGCAGTTCAGACGGGGGTCCTAATGAAAAACTGTTTTTT. This encodes CASSSDGGPNEKLFF.

The chain uses TRBV4-1 and TRBJ1-2; possibly TRBD1 for D (5 bases). The germline V gene encodes CDR1 MGHRA and CDR2 YSYEKL. V was shortened by 4 bases and J by 6 bases, with 9 bases between the two germline ends. The CDR3 consists of 12 residues. The CDR3 nucleotides read TGCGCCAGCAGCCCCTTAGGGGATGGCTACACCTTC. This sequence encodes CASSPLGDGYTF.

The chain uses TRBV5-1 and TRBJ2-1; TRBD1 matches 7 bases. This CDR3 spans 15 amino acids. Trimming took 4 bases from V and 4 from J; bases not matched to a gene: 8. Germline V lookup: CDR1 SGHRS, CDR2 YFSETQ. The CDR3 nucleotides are TGCGCCAGCAGCACCTCAGGGGGACCTTACAATGAGCAGTTCTTC. It specifies CASSTSGGPYNEQFF.

V and J are TRBV4-1 and TRBJ2-7, with no clear D. Germline V gene sequence: CDR1 MGHRA, CDR2 YSYEKL. V was shortened by 6 bases and J by 1 base, with 10 bases between the two germline ends. CDR3 size: 13 residues. The DNA of the CDR3 is TGCGCCAGCAGTCTTCCTGGTTCCTACGAGCAGTACTTC. It specifies CASSLPGSYEQYF.

The chain recombines TRBV6-1 with TRBJ1-5; D gene ambiguous. CDR1 and CDR2 from the germline V gene are MNHNS and SASEGT. Trimming removed 3 bases at V and 2 bases at J, with 11 bases between. The CDR3 spans 15 residues. CDR3 in amino acids: CASSDPTRGNQPQHF. CDR3 bases: TGTGCCAGCAGTGATCCCACGAGGGGCAATCAGCCCCAGCATTTT.

The chain carries TRBV5-6 and TRBJ2-6; D not resolved. Germline lookup yields CDR1 SGHDT and CDR2 YYEEEE. CDR3 length: 13 residues. The ends were cut back, 6 bases at V and 3 bases at J, with 7 bases in the middle. The CDR3 reads CASTVIGANVLTF. The CDR3 nucleotides read TGTGCCAGCACAGTGATTGGGGCCAACGTCCTGACTTTC.

The rearrangement uses TRBV3-1 (or the pseudogene TRBV3-2) and TRBJ2-3; D unclear. Germline CDR1 reads LGHDT; CDR2 reads YNNKEL (reference sequence). The CDR3 has 14 amino acids. V was clipped by 1 base and J by 4 bases, with 9 bases between them. The CDR3 DNA reads as TGTGCCAGCAGCCAAGGTGCAGGATCAGATACGCAGTATTTT. It specifies CASSQGAGSDTQYF.

The rearrangement uses TRBV4-2 and TRBJ1-3; no clear D. V was clipped by 0 bases and J by 0 bases, with 15 bases between them. The CDR3 spans 18 residues. Germline CDR1 reads LGHNA; CDR2 reads YNFKEQ. The CDR3 here is CASSQELAKSGSGNTIYF. The CDR3 nucleotides read TGTGCCAGCAGCCAAGAGTTGGCTAAGTCTGGCTCTGGAAACACCATATATTTT.

CDR3 sequence: CAISVSLAEETQYF. CDR3 DNA: TGTGCCATCAGTGTTTCGCTAGCGGAAGAGACCCAGTACTTC. The chain employs TRBV10-3 and TRBJ2-5; 7 bases agree with TRBD2. V dropped 4 bases and J dropped 3; count of bases not matched to a gene: 5. The CDR3 sequence is 14 residues long. The germline gives CDR1 ENHRY, CDR2 SYGVKD.

The rearrangement uses TRBV2 and TRBJ1-6; D not certain. The CDR3 consists of 9 residues. Trimming removed 2 bases from V and 13 bases from J, with 0 bases in between. Germline values: CDR1 SNHLY, CDR2 FYNNEI. CDR3 loop: CASSEPLHF. The DNA of the CDR3 is TGTGCCAGCAGTGAACCCCTCCACTTT.

The rearrangement uses TRBV7-8 and TRBJ1-2; 8 bases match TRBD1. Looked up from germline, CDR1 is SGHVS and CDR2 is FQNEAQ. The V gene end was trimmed by 4 bases and the J gene end by 12 bases; junction bases not matched to a gene: 10. This CDR3 spans 13 amino acids. The CDR3 is CASSSDRGFRNTF. The DNA for the CDR3 is TGTGCCAGCAGCTCCGACAGGGGATTCAGGAACACCTTC.

The chain uses TRBV9 and TRBJ2-7, with 11 bases lining up with TRBD1. The CDR3 is 17 amino acids. With 4 bases clipped from V and 1 base from J, the junction kept 10 bases outside the gene matches. The germline gives CDR1 SGDLS, CDR2 YYNGEE. Here the CDR3 reads CASSSPRTGGYSYEQYF. CDR3 coding DNA: TGTGCCAGCAGCTCACCACGGACAGGGGGCTATTCCTACGAGCAGTACTTC.

This clone was observed a few times. This chain links TRBV5-8 with TRBJ2-4; D unclear. This CDR3 contains 17 residues. Trimming took off 1 base at V and 4 bases at J, with 18 bases between the two ends. Germline CDR1 reads SGHTS; CDR2 reads YDEGEE. CDR3 sequence (DNA): TGTGCCAGCAGCTTGTCCCTCGAGACCCCTAGGAAAAACATTCAGTACTTC. Its protein product is CASSLSLETPRKNIQYF.

This clone was seen a single time. The chain has TRBV7-7 and TRBJ2-5; D is unclear. This CDR3 spans 14 amino acids. Trimming took 3 bases from V and 5 from J, leaving 13 bases between them. The germline V gene encodes CDR1 SSHAT and CDR2 FNYEAQ (reference sequence). Written as DNA, the CDR3 is TGTGCCAGCAGCTTGAATTTAGGATTGGAGACCCAGTACTTC. As protein: CASSLNLGLETQYF. The full variable domain, rest sourced from reference TRBV7-7 and TRBJ2-5, is GAGVSQSPRYKVTKRGQDVTLRCDPISSHATLYWYQQALGQGPEFLTYFNYEAQPDKSGLPSDRFSAERPEGSISTLTIQRTEQRDSAMYRCASSLNLGLETQYFGPGTRLLVL.

This chain links TRBV28 with TRBJ1-5; D ambiguous. The CDR3 spans 15 residues. CDR1 is MDHEN and CDR2 is SYDVKM in the germline V gene. V was pared by 2 bases and J by 9 bases, with 17 bases between. CDR3 in DNA: TGTGCCAGCAGTTTAACATCTTCGGGGTACCGGCCCCAGCATTTT. It is translated as CASSLTSSGYRPQHF.

This chain uses TRBV7-5 with TRBJ1-5; TRBD1 is taken as the D call from the table, unchecked against the DNA. TRBV7-5 is a recognized pseudogene. CDR3 length: 15 residues. The DNA for the CDR3 is TGTGCCAGGGAGGACAGGGGTAGTGGCAATCAGCCCCAGCATTTT. Amino acid sequence: CAREDRGSGNQPQHF.

This clone was observed a few times. The chain couples TRBV7-2 to TRBJ2-3; possibly TRBD1 or TRBD2 for D (5 bases each). Trimming left V 5 bases short and J 0 bases short, with 12 bases between. This CDR3 spans 15 amino acids. Germline V gives CDR1 SGHTA, CDR2 FQGNSA. As DNA, the CDR3 is TGTGCCAGCAGCCCCACGGGACGCAGCACAGATACGCAGTATTTT. Translated: CASSPTGRSTDTQYF.

The rearrangement joins TRBV27 to TRBJ1-2; 8 bases align to TRBD1. The V gene end was trimmed by 6 bases and the J gene end by 4 bases; junction bases not matched to a gene: 7. The CDR3 spans 14 residues. CDR1 MNHEY and CDR2 SMNVEV come from the germline V gene (reference sequence). CDR3: CASRGWDRSYGYTF. For the CDR3, the DNA is TGTGCCAGCAGGGGCTGGGACAGGTCCTATGGCTACACCTTC.